These T cell receptor beta chains were read from a single sample in a study of blood T cells in healthy people across ages. TCRdb analysed the 5' RACE reads with MiXCR anew, one entry per CDR3 protein. The sample holds 1.5 million to 2 million distinct CDR3 sequences, roughly 30% seen once. The sample comprised blood. The receptors originated from a woman in her twenties or thirties in good health. The CDR3 runs from the conserved cysteine through the conserved F or W. A D gene is named only where the DNA matches it firmly. Clone size, where shown, is once, few, many, or a class for clones that have expanded.

abundance,v_gene,d_gene,j_gene,CDR3nt,CDR3aa
-,TRBV28,-,TRBJ1-2,TGTGCCAGCAGTCCCCGGGGGAAATCCTCAGCTAACTATGGCTACACCTTC,CASSPRGKSSANYGYTF
-,TRBV12-3/TRBV12-4,-,TRBJ1-2,TGTGCCAGCAGCCCATGGGAGGGATTTGACTATGGCTACACCTTC,CASSPWEGFDYGYTF
few,TRBV6-5,TRBD2,TRBJ2-1,TGTGCCAGCAGTAGCAAAGCGGGGGCTCGCACTGAGCAGTTCTTC,CASSSKAGARTEQFF
few,TRBV2,-,TRBJ2-3,TGTGCCAGCAGCACCCCGCCGGGGGATAGTAGCACAGATACGCAGTATTTT,CASSTPPGDSSTDTQYF
-,TRBV18,-,TRBJ1-2,TGTGCCAGCTCACCCCGGCAGGGGACATACTATGGCTACACCTTC,CASSPRQGTYYGYTF
-,TRBV20-1,TRBD2,TRBJ2-1,TGCAGTGCTGGGACTAGCGGTCCCAATGAGCAGTTCTTC,CSAGTSGPNEQFF
-,TRBV15,TRBD1,TRBJ2-7,TGTGCCACCAGCAGAGTCAGAGGACAGGGTCTCCACGAGCAGTACTTC,CATSRVRGQGLHEQYF
few,TRBV3-1,TRBD1,TRBJ1-2,TGTGCCAGCAGCCTCGACAGGGGGCCAAGTGACTACACCTTC,CASSLDRGPSDYTF
-,TRBV7-9,-,TRBJ2-1,TGTGCCAGCAGCTTATCGGCCGGGAGTAACTCCTACAATGAGCAGTTCTTC,CASSLSAGSNSYNEQFF
many,TRBV6-5,TRBD1,TRBJ1-2,TGTGCCAGCAGCAGGACAGGCGCCGGTGGCTACACCTTC,CASSRTGAGGYTF
-,TRBV2,TRBD2,TRBJ2-4,TGTGCCAGCCTGGACCTAGCGGGGGGGCCCAATGAGCAGTACTTC,CASLDLAGGPNEQYF
-,TRBV11-2,TRBD1,TRBJ1-4,TGTGCCAGCAGCTCCGGGACAGGGGCGATAAGTGAAAAACTGTTTTTT,CASSSGTGAISEKLFF
-,TRBV20-1,-,TRBJ2-4,TGCAGGGCTAGGGACCCTTTCGACATTCAGTACTTC,CRARDPFDIQYF
-,TRBV27,-,TRBJ1-2,TGTGCCAGCAGGGCACATAGACCGGACAGTCGCGGCTACACCTTC,CASRAHRPDSRGYTF
many,TRBV11-3,TRBD2,TRBJ2-5,TGTGCCAGCAGCCGCGGACTAGCGGGGAGACAAGAGACCCAGTACTTC,CASSRGLAGRQETQYF
few,TRBV12-5,-,TRBJ1-2,TGTGCTAGTGGTCAACCCGAGACAGATTATAACTATGGCTACACCTTC,CASGQPETDYNYGYTF
few,TRBV15,TRBD1,TRBJ1-5,TGTGCCACCAGCAGAGACAGGGGGCAACAGCCCCAGCATTTT,CATSRDRGQQPQHF
few,TRBV19,TRBD1,TRBJ2-3,TGTGCCAGTACTTCAGGGGACAGGGGCACAGATACGCAGTATTTT,CASTSGDRGTDTQYF
-,TRBV5-1,TRBD1,TRBJ2-3,TGCGCCAGCAGCTTGGAACAGGGGGTGGCAAATACGCAGTATTTT,CASSLEQGVANTQYF
-,TRBV20-1,TRBD2,TRBJ2-2,TGCAGTGCTCCATTACTAGCGGGAGACGGGGAGCTGTTTTTT,CSAPLLAGDGELFF
once,TRBV28,-,TRBJ2-3,TGTGCCAGCAGTTTAGAGCTGCTGGGGACTAGCACAGATACGCAGTATTTT,CASSLELLGTSTDTQYF
few,TRBV2,-,TRBJ1-6,TGTGCCACAGCCCAGGGGCCCTATAATTCACCCCTCCACTTT,CATAQGPYNSPLHF
-,TRBV11-1,-,TRBJ2-5,-,CASSSPAVSGNTIYFGEGTEQYF
once,TRBV12-3/TRBV12-4,TRBD2,TRBJ2-7,TGTGCCAGCGGTTCCGGGACTAACAATGAGCAGTACTTC,CASGSGTNNEQYF
few,TRBV12-5,-,TRBJ2-3,TGTGCTAGTGCCATTAGTGGGACAACAGATACGCAGTATTTT,CASAISGTTDTQYF